Described below is a single TCR beta chain sequence and its context. Its antigen remains unknown. TCRdb's table, derived via immunoSEQ multiplex PCR, lists solely in-frame clones and lacks some. The sample holds 60,000 or so clones, around 86% seen once. V lost 5 bases and J lost 1, with 17 bases in between. CDR3 length equals 16 residues. CDR1 and CDR2 (germline): SGHTA, FQGTGA. This sample stems from a study of identifying expanded T cells in peripheral blood. Study-wide results and caveats: Over about two and four weeks, about 15 and 18 clones changed, versus around 1.2 between replicates. Across healthy donors, higher total template counts meant significantly greater roughly two-week count variance.

V is TRBV7-3 and J is TRBJ2-5; D is undetermined. Sequencing input: blood. The receptor comes from a person aged 18 to 70 in good health. Here the CDR3 reads CASSPGIDPPQETQYF. DNA of the CDR3: TGTGCCAGCAGCCCCGGAATCGACCCACCCCAAGAGACCCAGTACTTC.